This TCR beta chain came from a study of blood T cell repertoires in COVID-19. V was clipped by 4 bases and J by 5 bases, with 9 bases between them. Germline V gene data show CDR1 as SGHTA and CDR2 as FQGTGA. There are 13 residues in the CDR3. The protocol was immunoSEQ multiplex PCR, while the TCRdb copy is restricted to in-frame clones and leaves out a portion. The profile covers more than 300,000 clones, with about 88% appearing a single time and 1.2% taken by the ten largest. Donors in Cohort 3 who had recovered were those with two negative PCRs, healthcare professional clearance, or resolution of their symptoms.

The sequence was obtained from a woman under 30 who had recovered from COVID-19. This chain connects TRBV7-3 to TRBJ2-1; D uncertain. The sequencing input was PBMCs or T cells enriched from blood (not recorded which). The CDR3 sequence is CASSSYLNNEQFF. The CDR3 DNA follows: TGTGCCAGCAGCTCATACTTGAACAATGAGCAGTTCTTC.